Listed below are T cell receptor beta chains from one sample, sequenced in a study of CD8+ T cells in alopecia areata. Profiling relied on immunoSEQ multiplex PCR, and the TCRdb table lists in-frame clones only, not all of them. This table holds roughly 170,000 clones, approximately 56% found once. The sample here was CD4+ T cells sorted from blood, taken at week 0. These receptors were obtained from a human donor with alopecia areata. Each CDR3 is given with its conserved first and last residue. The order of the fields is J gene, V gene, D gene, clone size, CDR3 DNA, CDR3 protein. D genes are given only for firm matches. Expanded clones get a size class; other rows say once, few or many, or leave the size out.

>TRBJ1-2|TRBV27|TRBD1|NA
TGTGCCAGCAGTAGCCCCGGGACAGGGCTTTATGGCTACACCTTC
CASSSPGTGLYGYTF
>TRBJ1-2|TRBV5-1|TRBD1|few
TGCGCCAGCAGCTTGGACGGGACAGGCGTTTTGTATGGCTACACCTTC
CASSLDGTGVLYGYTF
>TRBJ2-5|TRBV5-4|TRBD1|NA
TGTGCCAGCAGCTCGCCTGACAGGGTGGTAGAGACCCAGTACTTC
CASSSPDRVVETQYF
>TRBJ2-5|TRBV29-1|NA|NA
TGCAGCGTTGTAGCGATTCAAGAGACCCAGTACTTC
CSVVAIQETQYF
>TRBJ1-2|TRBV6-5|TRBD1|NA
TGTGCCAGCAGCCAGGGGGCCGACTATGGCTACACCTTC
CASSQGADYGYTF
>TRBJ1-1|TRBV29-1|NA|NA
TGCAGCGTTGAAGATCATTGGGTACAGGGCTTGAACACTGAAGCTTTCTTT
CSVEDHWVQGLNTEAFF
>TRBJ2-7|TRBV4-1|NA|NA
TGCGCCAGCAGCCAAGAGGGTATGCCTTACGAGCAGTACTTC
CASSQEGMPYEQYF
>TRBJ2-4|TRBV29-1|NA|NA
TGCAGCGTTGGAGGCGGAAACATTCAGTACTTC
CSVGGGNIQYF
>TRBJ2-2|TRBV11-3|TRBD1|NA
TGTGCCAGCAGCTTGGGACAGGGCCCCGGGGAGCTGTTTTTT
CASSLGQGPGELFF
>TRBJ2-7|TRBV12-5|TRBD2|few
TGTGCTAGTGGCAAGACTAGCCCCTACGAGCAGTACTTC
CASGKTSPYEQYF
>TRBJ2-1|TRBV25-1|TRBD2|few
TGTGCCAGCAGTGAATTATCTTCTAGCGGGGCCAATGAGCAGTTCTTC
CASSELSSSGANEQFF
>TRBJ2-2|TRBV7-2|NA|NA
TGTGCCAGCAGCTTATATCTAAGGGAGCTGTTTTTT
CASSLYLRELFF
>TRBJ2-5|TRBV4-1|NA|once
TGCGCCAGCAGCCAAGATAGCCTCGGGACGCAAACCCAGTACTTC
CASSQDSLGTQTQYF
>TRBJ1-1|TRBV30|NA|NA
TGTGCCTGGAGCTTCAAGGGGCCGCGGGAGACTGAAGCTTTCTTT
CAWSFKGPRETEAFF
>TRBJ2-2|TRBV5-1|NA|NA
TGCGCCAGCAGCCCCCTGCAGGCGAACACCGGGGAGCTGTTTTTT
CASSPLQANTGELFF
>TRBJ2-7|TRBV25-1|NA|NA
TGTGCCAGCAGTGCACGGGGCTCCGGCTACGAGCAGTACTTC
CASSARGSGYEQYF
>TRBJ1-2|TRBV6-1|TRBD1|NA
TGTGCCAGCAGTTCGGGACAGGACTATGGCTACACCTTC
CASSSGQDYGYTF
>TRBJ1-2|TRBV5-1|TRBD1|few
TGCGCCAGCAGCTTGGATGGGACAGCCCGCCCCGGCTACACCTTC
CASSLDGTARPGYTF
>TRBJ2-3|TRBV19|NA|NA
TGTGCCAGTACCTTAGGGACATTCACAGATACGCAGTATTTT
CASTLGTFTDTQYF
>TRBJ1-5|TRBV27|NA|NA
TGTGCCAGCAGTAGGGTGTTTGGGGGCAATCAGCCCCAGCATTTT
CASSRVFGGNQPQHF
>TRBJ1-6|TRBV30|TRBD1|few
TGTGCCTGGAGTTTTGGACAGGGCGATTCACCCCTCCACTTT
CAWSFGQGDSPLHF
>TRBJ1-1|TRBV30|NA|NA
TGTGCCTGGGACAGGCGTCCCACTGAAGCTTTCTTT
CAWDRRPTEAFF
>TRBJ2-3|TRBV29-1|NA|NA
TGCAGCGTTGAAGAAGGAGGAGATACGCAGTATTTT
CSVEEGGDTQYF
>TRBJ2-4|TRBV5-6|NA|NA
TGTGCCAGCATCATAACCCTACCGGTAGCCAAAAACATTCAGTACTTC
CASIITLPVAKNIQYF
>TRBJ1-2|TRBV2|NA|once
TGTGCCAGCAGTGCCCTAGGACCTAACTATGGCTACACCTTC
CASSALGPNYGYTF
>TRBJ1-4|TRBV2|NA|once
TGTGCCAGCAGTGATGGCAGGGATCTTGCCGGAAAACTGTTTTTT
CASSDGRDLAGKLFF
>TRBJ2-5|TRBV18|NA|NA
TGTGCCAGCTCACCACGGCAGGGGGGCCGGGAGACCCAGTACTTC
CASSPRQGGRETQYF
>TRBJ1-1|TRBV29-1|TRBD1|NA
TGCAGCGTTGATCGCGACAGGGACACTGAAGCTTTCTTT
CSVDRDRDTEAFF
>TRBJ2-1|TRBV11-1|NA|NA
TGTGCCAGCAGCTTAGTACAGGGTCTGAATGAGCAGTTCTTC
CASSLVQGLNEQFF
>TRBJ1-2|TRBV7-8|TRBD1|NA
TGTGCCAGCAGCGCAAACAGGGGAAACGGCTACACCTTC
CASSANRGNGYTF
>TRBJ2-7|TRBV29-1|NA|few
TGCAGCGTTGGTGACTCAAGGAGTTCCGGTGAGCAGTACTTC
CSVGDSRSSGEQYF
>TRBJ2-2|TRBV25-1|NA|few
TGTGCCTCAAGCCAGGAGGGGTCGGGCACCGGGGAGCTGTTTTTT
CASSQEGSGTGELFF
>TRBJ1-2|TRBV2|TRBD1|NA
TGTGCCAGCAGTTATGACAGGGTGAGGGATGGCTACACCTTC
CASSYDRVRDGYTF
>TRBJ2-7|TRBV10-3|NA|NA
TGTGCCACATCCTATGGTACCAACGAGCAGTACTTC
CATSYGTNEQYF
>TRBJ1-1|TRBV30|NA|NA
TGTGCCTGGACCCGGGAGTTGAACACTGAAGCTTTCTTT
CAWTRELNTEAFF
>TRBJ1-1|TRBV15|TRBD1|NA
TGTGCCACCAGCAGGGCCACAGGGGACACTGAAGCTTTCTTT
CATSRATGDTEAFF
>TRBJ1-6|TRBV19|TRBD1|NA
TGTGCCAGTAGTATGGGACAGGGGCAGTCACCCCTCCACTTT
CASSMGQGQSPLHF
>TRBJ1-1|TRBV5-1|NA|once
TGCGCCAGCAGCCCGAGTGAGGGGTATACTGAAGCTTTCTTT
CASSPSEGYTEAFF
>TRBJ1-6|TRBV27|NA|NA
TGTGCCAGCAGTTTAACCGGTTCACCCCTCCACTTT
CASSLTGSPLHF
>TRBJ2-1|TRBV25-1|TRBD1|NA
TGTGCCAGCAGTGGCCGGGGACAGGGTTTCAATGAGCAGTTCTTC
CASSGRGQGFNEQFF
>TRBJ2-3|TRBV11-2|NA|NA
TGTGCCAGCAGCTTAGGAACCCCTCCGTTGCATTTT
CASSLGTPPLHF
>TRBJ2-2|TRBV9|NA|NA
TGTGCCAGCAGCGGGGGGTTAAAGACCGGGGAGCTGTTTTTT
CASSGGLKTGELFF
>TRBJ2-2|TRBV30|TRBD1|NA
TGTGCCTGGAGTGCCCCGGGACAGGGGAACACCGGGGAGCTGTTTTTT
CAWSAPGQGNTGELFF
>TRBJ1-5|TRBV6-5|NA|NA
TGTGCCAGCAGTTCCCCTAAAACAGGGAACAATCAGCCCCAGCATTTT
CASSSPKTGNNQPQHF
>TRBJ2-7|TRBV6-6|TRBD1|once
TGTGCCAGCAGTTACGGGGGGACAGGGGAGCAGTACTTC
CASSYGGTGEQYF
>TRBJ1-2|TRBV30|NA|once
TGTGCCCGCCGGAGCCTCGCCGCCTATGGCTACACCTTC
CARRSLAAYGYTF
>TRBJ2-7|TRBV27|NA|NA
TGTGCCAGCAGTTTACTTAATAAGTACGAGCAGTACTTC
CASSLLNKYEQYF
>TRBJ1-2|TRBV6-5|NA|NA
TGTGCCAGCAGTTACGATCCGTCTTGGAGCTATGGCTACACCTTC
CASSYDPSWSYGYTF
>TRBJ2-3|TRBV2|NA|NA
TGTGCCAGCACCCTCGACGGTGGAGATACGCAGTATTTT
CASTLDGGDTQYF
>TRBJ2-3|TRBV4-1|TRBD2|once
TGCGCCAGCAGTCCCGGGACTACCACAGATACGCAGTATTTT
CASSPGTTTDTQYF
>TRBJ1-6|TRBV25-1|NA|NA
TGTGCCAGCAGTGAATGGGAAGACGCGAGATCCCTCCACTTT
CASSEWEDARSLHF
>TRBJ2-1|TRBV20-1|NA|NA
TGCAGTGCTCCAAATCCGAATGAGCAGTTCTTC
CSAPNPNEQFF
>TRBJ1-1|TRBV10-3|NA|few
TGTGCCATCAGTGCGGGACTTCTGAACACTGAAGCTTTCTTT
CAISAGLLNTEAFF
>TRBJ1-5|TRBV4-2|NA|NA
TGTGCCAGCAGCCAAGTAACCCCGAGCAATCAGCCCCAGCATTTT
CASSQVTPSNQPQHF
>TRBJ1-2|TRBV18|TRBD1|NA
TGTGCCAGCTCACCTGGACAGGCGGGCAGCTATGGCTACACCTTC
CASSPGQAGSYGYTF
>TRBJ2-3|TRBV9|NA|NA
TGTGCCAGCAGCGTAGGTACCACAGATACGCAGTATTTT
CASSVGTTDTQYF
>TRBJ2-5|TRBV20-1|NA|NA
TGCAGTGCCCTTCGGGGAGAGACCCAGTACTTC
CSALRGETQYF